The clone carrying this TCR beta chain was detected many times. Antigen unknown. The data stem from a study of spatial heterogeneity in lung cancer. Turning to the study itself: Strong correlation was found between tumor-region TCR transcript counts and a T cell module score from matched bulk RNA-seq.

TCR cDNA molecules were tagged individually, and each one carried a unique molecular identifier. Each CDR3 protein gets one entry after TCRdb re-called the 5' RACE reads with MiXCR. The profile shows more than 25,000 distinct CDR3 sequences, just over 7% of them singletons. Findings and caveats of the study: Mutation tallies in tumors tracked expanded intratumoral alpha and beta TCR counts.

Unmatched junction bases numbered 7, after V lost 4 bases and J lost 0 bases. This CDR3 is 15 amino acids long. In germline, CDR1 is SGHDT, CDR2 YYEEEE. The time point was: sample taken at primary tumor resection. The donor population consisted of about 75 patients with untreated, early-stage non-small cell lung cancer. This clonotype originated in a male donor with early-stage non-small cell lung cancer. The rearrangement links TRBV5-6 to TRBJ2-7, with 7 positions matching TRBD1. Source: lung tumor tissue, taken at surgery. CDR3 bases: TGTGCCAGCAGCCCCTCGGACAGGACCTCCTACGAGCAGTACTTC. Its translation is CASSPSDRTSYEQYF.